The sequence of this T cell receptor beta chain was determined in a study of blood T cell repertoires in COVID-19. Per the germline V gene, CDR1 is MNHEY and CDR2 is SVGAGI. V shed 2 bases and J shed 0 bases, with 11 bases lying between them. The length of the CDR3 is 16 residues. The authors' processing: Counts of nucleated cells, estimated from reference gene primer amplification, were obtained. Assay used: immunoSEQ multiplex PCR; TCRdb lists only in-frame clones, some missing. That table supplies the V and J calls and clone size; D and trimming were determined from the DNA. The table records hundreds of thousands of clones, around 89% of them present only once. In terms of age and location, participants ranged from about 18 to 95 years and lived in about 25 US areas. Symptom resolution, clearance, or two negative PCRs marked donors in Cohort 3 as recovered.

The sequencing sample was made of PBMCs or T cells enriched from blood (not recorded which). This sequence originates from a woman in her 50s who had recovered from COVID-19. The V call is TRBV6-5, the J call TRBJ1-3; D ambiguous. Written as DNA, the CDR3 is TGTGCCAGCAGTTACAAACAGCAACCCTCTGGAAACACCATATATTTT. This codes for CASSYKQQPSGNTIYF.